The T cell receptor beta chain under discussion was sequenced for a study of blood T cell repertoires in COVID-19 (dated by TCRdb to about 2020). Study-wide context: Collaborator samples came from the United States, Italy and Spain and covered acute and convalescent phases of COVID-19. A freely available public database, intended as a resource for researchers studying the immune response to SARS-CoV-2, is where the repertoires were released. Sample metadata almost always included a de-identified subject ID, COVID-19 status, age in years and sex. The samples were drawn from two sources: the first 160 participants of the ongoing ImmuneRACE study, and over 1,000 subjects contributed by 6 global collaborators. Where available, HLA class I and class II types were obtained from metadata supplied by the sample provider rather than from assay-based typing. The prospective study material was composed of cDNA or gDNA derived from T cells, B-cell-depleted T cells, or PBMCs. Deeply sampled blood TCRbeta repertoires from subjects exposed to, actively infected with, or recovered from COVID-19 were included in the dataset.

The CDR3, from cysteine to phenylalanine, totals 11 residues. This entry keeps only the CDR3 DNA: 33 bases, framed from base 1. V is pared back by 4 bases and J by 7 bases, with 8 bases lying between the germline termini. The germline V gene specifies SGHRS as CDR1 and YFSETQ as CDR2. Paper-wide results and their limitations: Clinical and demographic metadata were provided uncurated, with the amount varying by source and participant.

TCRbeta CDR3 regions were amplified from genomic DNA by means of the immunoSEQ Assay, a bias-controlled multiplex PCR. Per the authors' processing: Within the assay, amplification of reference gene primers was used to estimate how many nucleated cells each sample contained. To quantify the absolute abundance of each unique TCRbeta CDR3 rearrangement, sequence reads were collapsed and filtered. For each sample, productive Simpson clonality was calculated as the square root of Simpson's diversity index over productive rearrangements. In its TCRdb copy, this immuneACCESS table keeps in-frame sequences only and misses some clones. Where compared with another copy, unresolved V genes explain less than half of these, and the others have no known cause. The DNA gave D and trimming, while V, J and clone size come from that table. Counted in this sample were some 40,000 clones; about 80% of them appeared once. Around 45% of the sample belongs to the ten largest clones.

Each collaborating institution followed its own protocols to collect whole blood in K2EDTA tubes. Collaborator samples were shipped for TCRbeta analysis as frozen whole blood, isolated PBMCs, or DNA extracted from either sample type. Worth noting for this clone: Its antigen target is currently unknown. No much larger clonotype is one base removed from it; base qualities were not supplied.

Specimen: peripheral blood. The source is a woman older than 75 with acute or convalescent COVID-19. The chain employs TRBV5-1 and TRBJ2-5; the D gene is perhaps TRBD1, on 5 matching bases. The CDR3 region reads CASSAQGTQYF. The DNA sequence reads TGCGCCAGCAGCGCCCAGGGGACCCAGTACTTC. This CDR3, with the reference TRBV5-1 and TRBJ2-5 proteins standing in past its ends, gives the full variable domain KAGVTQTPRYLIKTRGQQVTLSCSPISGHRSVSWYQQTPGQGLQFLFEYFSETQRNKGNFPGRFSGRQFSNSRSEMNVSTLELGDSALYLCASSAQGTQYFGPGTRLLVL.